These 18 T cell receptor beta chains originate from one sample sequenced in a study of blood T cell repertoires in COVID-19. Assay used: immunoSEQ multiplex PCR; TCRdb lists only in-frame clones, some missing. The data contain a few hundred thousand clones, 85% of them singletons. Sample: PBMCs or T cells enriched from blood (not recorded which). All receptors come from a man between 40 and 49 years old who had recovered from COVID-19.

This CDR3 is CASSPGGTADQETQYF. The CDR3 nucleotides are TGCGCCAGCAGCCCTGGCGGGACAGCAGACCAAGAGACCCAGTACTTC. V is TRBV4-1 and J is TRBJ2-5; weak D call: TRBD1 (7 bases). In germline, CDR1 is MGHRA, CDR2 YSYEKL. There are 16 residues in the CDR3. Trimming shortened V by 4 bases and J by 0 bases, and 15 bases separated the two germline ends.

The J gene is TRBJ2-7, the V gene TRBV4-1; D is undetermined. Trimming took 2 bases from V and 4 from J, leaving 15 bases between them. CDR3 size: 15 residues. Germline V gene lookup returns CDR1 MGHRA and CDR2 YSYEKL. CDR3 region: CASSQNGAVLYEQYF. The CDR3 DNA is TGCGCCAGCAGCCAAAATGGAGCAGTTCTGTACGAGCAGTACTTC.

The DNA for the CDR3 is TGTGCCAGCAGCTGGACGACAGGGGACTACGAGCAGTACTTC. Translated, it gives CASSWTTGDYEQYF. This chain joins TRBV11-2 and TRBJ2-7; 8 bases match TRBD1. Germline loops: CDR1 SGHAT, CDR2 FQNNGV. The CDR3 is made up of 14 amino acids. Trimming removed 4 bases from V and 3 bases from J; junction bases left unmatched: 5.

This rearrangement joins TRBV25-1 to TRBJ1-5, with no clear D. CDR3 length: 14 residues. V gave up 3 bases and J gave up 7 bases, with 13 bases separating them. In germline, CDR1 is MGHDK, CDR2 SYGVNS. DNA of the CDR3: TGTGCCAGCAGTGATCCAGAGGTTGTGCAGCCCCAGCATTTT. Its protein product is CASSDPEVVQPQHF.

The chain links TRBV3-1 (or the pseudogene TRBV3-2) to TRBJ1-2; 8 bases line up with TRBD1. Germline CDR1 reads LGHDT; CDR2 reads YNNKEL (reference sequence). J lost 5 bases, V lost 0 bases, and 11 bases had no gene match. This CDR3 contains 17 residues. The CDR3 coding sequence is TGTGCCAGCAGCCAAGATCTCCAGGCAGGGGGCGCTTATGGCTACACCTTC. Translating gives CASSQDLQAGGAYGYTF.

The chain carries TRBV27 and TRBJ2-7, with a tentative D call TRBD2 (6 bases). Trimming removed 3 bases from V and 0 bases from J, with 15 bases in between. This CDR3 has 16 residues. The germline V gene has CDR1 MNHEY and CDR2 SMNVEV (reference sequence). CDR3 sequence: CASSFSPSGSSYEQYF. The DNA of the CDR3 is TGTGCCAGCAGTTTCTCACCATCCGGGAGCTCCTACGAGCAGTACTTC.

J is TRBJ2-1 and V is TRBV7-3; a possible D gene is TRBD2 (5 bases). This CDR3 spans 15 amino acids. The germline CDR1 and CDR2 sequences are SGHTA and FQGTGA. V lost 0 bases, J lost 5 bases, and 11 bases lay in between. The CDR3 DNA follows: TGTGCCAGCAGCTTAACGGTGACTACTCACAATGAGCAGTTCTTC. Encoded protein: CASSLTVTTHNEQFF.

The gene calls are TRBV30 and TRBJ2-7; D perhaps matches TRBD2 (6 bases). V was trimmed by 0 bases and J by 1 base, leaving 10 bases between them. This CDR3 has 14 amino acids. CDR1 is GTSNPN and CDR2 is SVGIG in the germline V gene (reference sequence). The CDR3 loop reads CAWSVGGLSYEQYF. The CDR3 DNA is TGTGCCTGGAGTGTTGGGGGACTTTCCTACGAGCAGTACTTC. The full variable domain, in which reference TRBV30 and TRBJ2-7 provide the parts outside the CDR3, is SQTIHQWPATLVQPVGSPLSLECTVEGTSNPNLYWYRQAAGRGLQLLFYSVGIGQISSEVPQNLSASRPQDRQFILSSKKLLLSDSGFYLCAWSVGGLSYEQYFGPGTRLTVT.

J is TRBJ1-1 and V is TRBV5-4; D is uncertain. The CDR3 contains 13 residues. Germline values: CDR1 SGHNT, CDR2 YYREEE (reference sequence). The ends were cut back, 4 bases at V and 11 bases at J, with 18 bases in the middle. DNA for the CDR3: TGTGCCAGCAGCCCGACAACCGGTGGATCGGCTTTCTTT. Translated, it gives CASSPTTGGSAFF.

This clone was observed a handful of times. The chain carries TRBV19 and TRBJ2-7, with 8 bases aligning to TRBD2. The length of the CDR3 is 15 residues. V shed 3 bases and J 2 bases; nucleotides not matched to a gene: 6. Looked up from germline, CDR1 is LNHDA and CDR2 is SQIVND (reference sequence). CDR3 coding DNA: TGTGCCAGTAGTATCGCGGGTAGCGGGACCTACGAGCAGTACTTC. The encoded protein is CASSIAGSGTYEQYF.

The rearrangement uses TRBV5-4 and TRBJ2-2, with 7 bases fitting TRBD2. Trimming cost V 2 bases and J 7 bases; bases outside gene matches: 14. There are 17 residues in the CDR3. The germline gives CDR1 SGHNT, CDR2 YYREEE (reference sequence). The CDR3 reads CASSFVMGGGPVGELFF. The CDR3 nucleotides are TGTGCCAGCAGCTTCGTGATGGGGGGAGGGCCTGTCGGGGAGCTGTTTTTT.

For the CDR3, the DNA is TGTGCCAGCAGCCCCGGGACAGGGGGCGTTGGCTACACCTTC. It codes for CASSPGTGGVGYTF. The chain links TRBV7-3 to TRBJ1-2; 12 nucleotides agree with TRBD1. Trimming removed 5 bases from V and 7 bases from J; junction bases left unmatched: 5. This CDR3 comprises 14 residues. Per germline, CDR1 SGHTA and CDR2 FQGTGA.

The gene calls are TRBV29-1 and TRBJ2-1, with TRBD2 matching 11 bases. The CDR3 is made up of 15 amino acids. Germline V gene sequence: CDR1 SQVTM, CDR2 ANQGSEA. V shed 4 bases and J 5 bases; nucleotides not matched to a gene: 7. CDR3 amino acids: CSVVGRLAGNNEQFF. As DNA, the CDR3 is TGCAGCGTTGTGGGGAGACTAGCGGGGAACAATGAGCAGTTCTTC.

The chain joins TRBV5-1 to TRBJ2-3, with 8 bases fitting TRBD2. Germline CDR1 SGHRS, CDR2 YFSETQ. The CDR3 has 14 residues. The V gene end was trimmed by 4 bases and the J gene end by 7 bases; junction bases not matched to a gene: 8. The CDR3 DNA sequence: TGCGCCAGCAGCGTCGGGAGGGCCGGGTATACGCAGTATTTT. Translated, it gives CASSVGRAGYTQYF.

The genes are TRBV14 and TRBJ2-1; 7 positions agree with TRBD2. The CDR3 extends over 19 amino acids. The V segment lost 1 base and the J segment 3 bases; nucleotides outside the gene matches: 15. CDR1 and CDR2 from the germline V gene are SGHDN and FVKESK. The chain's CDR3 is CASSQVVGGRSGRYNEQFF. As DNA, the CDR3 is TGTGCCAGCAGCCAAGTTGTGGGCGGGAGAAGCGGTCGCTACAATGAGCAGTTCTTC.

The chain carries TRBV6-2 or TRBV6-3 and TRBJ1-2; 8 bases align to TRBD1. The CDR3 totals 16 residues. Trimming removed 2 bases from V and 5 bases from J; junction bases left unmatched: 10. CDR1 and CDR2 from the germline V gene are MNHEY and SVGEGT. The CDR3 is CASSYPFPTGAYGYTF. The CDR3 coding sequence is TGTGCCAGCAGTTACCCATTCCCGACAGGGGCATATGGCTACACCTTC.

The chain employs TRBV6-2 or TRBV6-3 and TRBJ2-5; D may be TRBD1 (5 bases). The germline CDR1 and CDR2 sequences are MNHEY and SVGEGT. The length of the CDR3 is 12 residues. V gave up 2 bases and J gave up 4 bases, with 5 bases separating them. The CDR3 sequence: CASSYRGETQYF. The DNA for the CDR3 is TGTGCCAGCAGTTACAGGGGAGAGACCCAGTACTTC.

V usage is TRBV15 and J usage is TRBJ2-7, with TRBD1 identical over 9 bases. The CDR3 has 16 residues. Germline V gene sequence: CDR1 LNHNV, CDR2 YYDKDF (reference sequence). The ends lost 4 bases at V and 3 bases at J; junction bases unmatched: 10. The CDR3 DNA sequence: TGTGCCACCAGCAAGGATTGGGGACAGGGAAACTACGAGCAGTACTTC. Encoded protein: CATSKDWGQGNYEQYF.